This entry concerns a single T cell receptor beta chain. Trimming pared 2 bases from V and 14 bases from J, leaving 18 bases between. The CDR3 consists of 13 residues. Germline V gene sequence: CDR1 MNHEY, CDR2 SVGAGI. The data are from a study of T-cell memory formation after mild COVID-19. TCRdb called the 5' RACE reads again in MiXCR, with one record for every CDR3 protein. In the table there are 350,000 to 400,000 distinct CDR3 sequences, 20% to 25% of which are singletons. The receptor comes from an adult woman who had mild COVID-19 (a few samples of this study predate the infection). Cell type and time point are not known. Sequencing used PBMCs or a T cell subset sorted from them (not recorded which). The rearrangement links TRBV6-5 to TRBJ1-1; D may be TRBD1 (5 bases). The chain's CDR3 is CASSYGRGTLGFF. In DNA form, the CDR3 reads TGTGCCAGCAGTTACGGTCGGGGGACCCTGGGATTCTTT.